These T cell receptor beta chains were read from a single sample in a study of CDR3 diversity in severe acne. TCRdb reprocessed the PCR reads with MiXCR, giving one entry per CDR3 protein. The data show fewer than 90,000 distinct CDR3 sequences, with under 55% seen just once and 11% held by the top ten. Sequencing was performed on blood. The receptor set was obtained from a male donor with severe acne vulgaris. CDR3s include the opening cysteine and the closing phenylalanine or tryptophan. A D gene is named only where the DNA matches it firmly. Not all rows give a size; the values are once, few, many and, for expanded clones, a class.

j_call clone_size d_call v_call cdr3_aa cdr3_nt
TRBJ1-2 many . TRBV28 CASSFNGNYGYTF TGTGCCAGCAGTTTTAACGGGAACTATGGCTACACCTTC
TRBJ2-5 . . TRBV29-1 CSTGPGTRDETQYF TGCAGCACTGGGCCCGGGACCCGAGACGAGACCCAGTACTTC
TRBJ1-5 . . TRBV15 CATSSLGNQPQHF TGTGCCACCAGCAGCTTGGGCAATCAGCCCCAGCATTTT
TRBJ2-7 . TRBD2 TRBV7-2 CASSWGGGSEQYF TGTGCCAGCAGCTGGGGGGGGGGGTCCGAGCAGTACTTC
TRBJ2-5 many . TRBV5-8 CASSFGEVIGETQYF TGTGCCAGCAGCTTCGGGGAGGTGATTGGGGAGACCCAGTACTTC
TRBJ1-1 many . TRBV20-1 CSVREGGTEAFF TGCAGTGTGCGGGAGGGCGGCACTGAAGCTTTCTTT
TRBJ1-5 once . TRBV7-3 CASSLTGGPSQPQHF TGTGCCAGCAGCTTAACGGGAGGGCCGAGTCAGCCCCAGCATTTT
TRBJ2-6 few TRBD1 TRBV20-1 CSAGQGPGANVLTF TGCAGTGCTGGACAGGGGCCTGGGGCCAACGTCCTGACTTTC
TRBJ1-5 many TRBD1 TRBV6-1 CACRGGGVGGQPQHF TGTGCCTGCAGGGGGGGGGGTGTAGGTGGTCAGCCCCAGCATTTT
TRBJ1-2 few . TRBV11-2 CASSLVSGSYGYTF TGTGCCAGCAGCTTAGTCTCAGGATCCTATGGCTACACCTTC
TRBJ2-5 few TRBD2 TRBV4-1 CASSQEASGGSMGTQYF TGCGCCAGCAGCCAAGAGGCTAGCGGGGGGTCCATGGGGACCCAGTACTTC
TRBJ2-1 many . TRBV5-1 CAPPCSEQFF TGCGCCCCCCCCTGTTCGGAGCAGTTCTTC
TRBJ2-7 many . TRBV14 CASSHTSWGEQYF TGTGCCAGCAGCCATACTAGCTGGGGCGAGCAGTACTTC
TRBJ2-1 . . TRBV6-1 CASRISLSSYNEQFF TGTGCCAGCAGGATCAGTCTTAGCTCCTACAATGAGCAGTTCTTC
TRBJ2-7 . . TRBV7-9 CASSINYEQYF TGCGCCAGCAGCATCAATTACGAGCAGTACTTC
TRBJ2-1 many TRBD2 TRBV20-1 CSASPFVGGRGNEQFF TGCAGTGCTAGCCCATTTGTCGGCGGGAGAGGAAATGAGCAGTTCTTC
TRBJ2-3 . . TRBV7-8 CASSRTGRTDTQYF TGTGCCAGCAGCCGGACTGGACGCACAGATACGCAGTATTTT